This T cell receptor beta chain was retrieved from a study of early T cells in non-severe SARS-CoV-2 infection. Individual cDNA molecules received unique molecular identifiers. Each CDR3 protein is one row after TCRdb ran MiXCR on the 5' RACE reads. The data hold 100,000 or so distinct CDR3 sequences, with about an eighth observed a single time. With V trimmed by 6 bases and J by 2 bases, 1 base remained unmatched. Germline values: CDR1 SGHAT, CDR2 FQNNGV. CDR3 size: 12 residues. This clonotype was detected only a few times. The J gene is TRBJ2-7, the V gene TRBV11-2, with 7 bases lining up with TRBD2. The TCR comes from an adult who was a healthcare worker with PCR-confirmed SARS-CoV-2 infection or an uninfected control (not recorded which). The source material was whole blood. The CDR3 DNA reads as TGTGCCAGCAGAAGCGGGACCTACGAGCAGTACTTC. This codes for CASRSGTYEQYF. Full variable domain (remainder filled in from reference TRBV11-2 and TRBJ2-7): EAGVAQSPRYKIIEKRQSVAFWCNPISGHATLYWYQQILGQGPKLLIQFQNNGVVDDSQLPKDRFSAERLKGVDSTLKIQPAKLEDSAVYLCASRSGTYEQYFGPGTRLTVT.